This TCR beta chain was sequenced in a study of human T cells and chemical hapten exposure. Across the whole study: Diphenylcyclopropenone, dosed weekly to the scalp, was given to patients throughout the roughly 25-week study.

The time point was: patch test 3, about 24 weeks after DPC sensitization. As for treatment: therapeutic diphenylcyclopropenone sensitization with weekly scalp DPC. The study's findings and limits: TCRs exceeding 1 in 1000 frequency stayed unchanged with DPC sensitization. Controls had significantly fewer large CDR3 similarity clusters than were formed by expanded TCRs.

Each CDR3 protein gets one entry after TCRdb re-called the RACE reads with MiXCR. Of some 84,000 distinct CDR3 sequences in the sample, 10% to 13% were seen once. Concerning this clonotype itself: Antigen specificity is unknown.

Germline loops: CDR1 MGHRA, CDR2 YSYEKL. V was trimmed by 2 bases and J by 7 bases, leaving 18 bases between them. CDR3 size: 17 residues. This clonotype was sampled from a woman aged 45-60 years with alopecia areata. Some clones in this sample may be carry-over from other donors' samples. The chain carries TRBV4-1 and TRBJ1-6, with D perhaps TRBD1 (6 bases). The sequencing used whole blood, collected in connection with sensitization to the hapten diphenylcyclopropenone (DPC). The CDR3: CASSQQRALGGNSPLHF. CDR3 coding DNA: TGCGCCAGCAGCCAACAAAGGGCCCTGGGGGGCAATTCACCCCTCCACTTT.